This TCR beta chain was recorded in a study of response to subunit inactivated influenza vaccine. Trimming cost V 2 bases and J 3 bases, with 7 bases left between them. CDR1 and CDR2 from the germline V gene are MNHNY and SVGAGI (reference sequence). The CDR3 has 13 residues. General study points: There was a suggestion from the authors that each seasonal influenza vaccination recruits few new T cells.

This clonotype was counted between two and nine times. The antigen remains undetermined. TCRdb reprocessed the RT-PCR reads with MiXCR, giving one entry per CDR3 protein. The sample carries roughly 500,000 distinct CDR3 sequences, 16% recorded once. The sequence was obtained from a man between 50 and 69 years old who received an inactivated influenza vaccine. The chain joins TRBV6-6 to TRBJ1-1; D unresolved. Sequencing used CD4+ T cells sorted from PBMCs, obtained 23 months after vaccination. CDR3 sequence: CASSYISDTEAFF. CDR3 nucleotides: TGTGCCAGCAGTTACATTTCGGACACTGAAGCTTTCTTT.